These T cell receptor beta chains were read from a single sample in a study of T cell changes during pregnancy in multiple sclerosis. Produced via immunoSEQ multiplex PCR; TCRdb's table is partial and in-frame only. The sample has about 62,000 clones, 89% seen once. The sample in question was peripheral blood, obtained in the first trimester of pregnancy. These receptor sequences come from a female donor with multiple sclerosis, enrolled in a pregnancy study. CDR3s include the opening cysteine and the closing phenylalanine or tryptophan. D genes are given only for firm matches. Clone size appears in some rows only: once, few, many, or a class for an expanded clone.

v_gene: TRBV4-1
abundance: -
j_gene: TRBJ1-6
d_gene: TRBD1
CDR3aa: CASSSPDREYSPLHF
CDR3nt: TGCGCCAGCAGCTCTCCCGACAGGGAATATTCACCCCTCCACTTT

v_gene: TRBV9
abundance: once
j_gene: TRBJ1-1
d_gene: TRBD1
CDR3aa: CASSVLTGVGAFF
CDR3nt: TGTGCCAGCAGCGTCCTAACAGGGGTGGGCGCTTTCTTT

v_gene: TRBV30
abundance: few
j_gene: TRBJ1-3
d_gene: TRBD1
CDR3aa: CAWSRDRGSSNLSGNTIYF
CDR3nt: TGTGCCTGGAGTCGGGACAGGGGGTCCTCGAACCTCTCTGGAAACACCATATATTTT

v_gene: TRBV5-1
abundance: -
j_gene: TRBJ1-2
d_gene: TRBD1
CDR3aa: CASSGDRGRGVDGYTF
CDR3nt: TGCGCCAGCAGCGGCGACAGGGGGCGAGGCGTTGATGGCTACACCTTC

v_gene: TRBV5-8
abundance: -
j_gene: TRBJ1-5
d_gene: -
CDR3aa: CASSLYQGGNQPQHF
CDR3nt: TGTGCCAGCAGCTTGTATCAGGGTGGCAATCAGCCCCAGCATTTT

v_gene: TRBV5-4
abundance: once
j_gene: TRBJ2-7
d_gene: -
CDR3aa: CASSLDHFSYEQYF
CDR3nt: TGTGCCAGCAGCTTGGATCATTTCTCCTACGAGCAGTACTTC

v_gene: TRBV30
abundance: -
j_gene: TRBJ2-2
d_gene: -
CDR3aa: CAWSSGTTNTGELFF
CDR3nt: TGTGCCTGGAGTTCCGGGACAACGAACACCGGGGAGCTGTTTTTT

v_gene: TRBV7-2
abundance: -
j_gene: TRBJ1-1
d_gene: -
CDR3aa: CASSARQNTEAFF
CDR3nt: TGTGCCAGCAGCGCCAGACAGAACACTGAAGCTTTCTTT

v_gene: TRBV7-2
abundance: -
j_gene: TRBJ2-7
d_gene: TRBD2
CDR3aa: CASSPPSGLAVSSYEQYF
CDR3nt: TGTGCCAGCAGCCCTCCATCGGGACTAGCGGTTAGCTCCTACGAGCAGTACTTC

v_gene: TRBV19
abundance: -
j_gene: TRBJ1-1
d_gene: -
CDR3aa: CASSIGSGNTEAFF
CDR3nt: TGTGCCAGTAGTATAGGGAGTGGTAACACTGAAGCTTTCTTT

v_gene: TRBV30
abundance: -
j_gene: TRBJ1-2
d_gene: -
CDR3aa: CAWSRQTDNYGYTF
CDR3nt: TGTGCCTGGAGCCGCCAGACAGATAACTATGGCTACACCTTC

v_gene: TRBV19
abundance: -
j_gene: TRBJ2-1
d_gene: TRBD2
CDR3aa: CASSIRLAGFYNEQFF
CDR3nt: TGTGCCAGTAGTATAAGGCTAGCGGGGTTCTACAATGAGCAGTTCTTC